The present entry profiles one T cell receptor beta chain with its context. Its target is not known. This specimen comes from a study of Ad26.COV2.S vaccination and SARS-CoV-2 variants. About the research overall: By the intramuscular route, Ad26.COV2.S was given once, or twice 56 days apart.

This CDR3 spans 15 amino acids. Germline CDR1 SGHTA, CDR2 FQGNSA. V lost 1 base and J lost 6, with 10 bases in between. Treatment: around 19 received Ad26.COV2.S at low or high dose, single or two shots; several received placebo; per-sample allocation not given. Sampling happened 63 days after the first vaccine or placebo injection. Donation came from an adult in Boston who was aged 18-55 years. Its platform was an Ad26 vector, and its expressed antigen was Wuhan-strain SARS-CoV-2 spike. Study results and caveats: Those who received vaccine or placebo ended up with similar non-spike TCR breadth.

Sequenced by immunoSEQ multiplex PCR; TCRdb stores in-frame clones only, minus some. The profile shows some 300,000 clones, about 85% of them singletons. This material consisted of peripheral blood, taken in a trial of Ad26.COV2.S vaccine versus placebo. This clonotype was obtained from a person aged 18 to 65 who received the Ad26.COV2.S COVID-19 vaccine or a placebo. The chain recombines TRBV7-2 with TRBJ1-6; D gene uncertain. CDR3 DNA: TGTGCCAGCAGCTTAGAGGGTCCCAGTAATTCACCCCTCCACTTT. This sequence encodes CASSLEGPSNSPLHF.